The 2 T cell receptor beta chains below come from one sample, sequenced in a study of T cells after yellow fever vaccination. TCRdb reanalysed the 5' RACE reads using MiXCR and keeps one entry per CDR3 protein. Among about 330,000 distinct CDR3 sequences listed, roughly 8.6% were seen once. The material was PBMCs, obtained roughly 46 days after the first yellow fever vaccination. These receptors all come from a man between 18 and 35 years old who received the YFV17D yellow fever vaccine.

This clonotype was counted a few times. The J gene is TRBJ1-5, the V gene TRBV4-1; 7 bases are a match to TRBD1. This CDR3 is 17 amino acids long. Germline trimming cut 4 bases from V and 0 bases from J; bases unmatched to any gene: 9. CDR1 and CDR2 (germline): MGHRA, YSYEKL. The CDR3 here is CASSRTGDVISNQPQHF. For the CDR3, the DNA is TGCGCCAGCAGCCGCACAGGGGATGTGATTAGCAATCAGCCCCAGCATTTT.

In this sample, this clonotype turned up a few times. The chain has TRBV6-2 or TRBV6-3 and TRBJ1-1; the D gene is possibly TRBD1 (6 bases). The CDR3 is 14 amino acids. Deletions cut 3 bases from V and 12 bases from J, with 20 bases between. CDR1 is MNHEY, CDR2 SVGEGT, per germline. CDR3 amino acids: CASSYPGGGLTTFF. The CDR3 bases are TGTGCCAGCAGTTATCCCGGAGGGGGGCTAACAACTTTCTTT.